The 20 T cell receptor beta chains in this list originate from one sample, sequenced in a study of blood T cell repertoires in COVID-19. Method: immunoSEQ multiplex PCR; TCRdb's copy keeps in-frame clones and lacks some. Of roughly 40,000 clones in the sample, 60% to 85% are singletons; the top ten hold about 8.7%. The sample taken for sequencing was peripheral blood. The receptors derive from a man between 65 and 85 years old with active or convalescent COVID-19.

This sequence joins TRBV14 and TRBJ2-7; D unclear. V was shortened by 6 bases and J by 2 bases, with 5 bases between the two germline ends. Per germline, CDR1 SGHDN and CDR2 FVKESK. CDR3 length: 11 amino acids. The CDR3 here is CASSRTYEQYF. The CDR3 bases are TGTGCCAGCAGTAGAACCTACGAGCAGTACTTC.

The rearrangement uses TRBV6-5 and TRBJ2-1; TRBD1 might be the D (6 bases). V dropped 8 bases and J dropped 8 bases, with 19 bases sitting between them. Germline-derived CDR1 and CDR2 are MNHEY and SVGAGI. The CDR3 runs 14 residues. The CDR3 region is CASSPGARWDEQFF. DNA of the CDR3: TGTGCCAGCTCTCCAGGGGCCCGATGGGATGAGCAGTTCTTC.

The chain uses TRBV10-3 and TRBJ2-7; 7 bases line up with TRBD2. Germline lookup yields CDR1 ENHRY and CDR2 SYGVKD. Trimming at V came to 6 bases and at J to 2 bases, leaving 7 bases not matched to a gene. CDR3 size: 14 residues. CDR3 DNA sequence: TGTGCCATCAGCAGACTAGCTACTACCTACGAGCAGTACTTC. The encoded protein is CAISRLATTYEQYF.

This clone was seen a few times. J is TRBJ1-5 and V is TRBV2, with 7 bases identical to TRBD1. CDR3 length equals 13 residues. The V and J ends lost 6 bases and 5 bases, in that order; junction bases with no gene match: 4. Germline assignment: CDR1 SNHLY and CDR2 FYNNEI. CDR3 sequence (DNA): TGTGCCAGCAGGCCGGGACAGTATCAGCCCCAGCATTTT. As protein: CASRPGQYQPQHF. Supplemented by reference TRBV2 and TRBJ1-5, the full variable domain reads EPEVTQTPSHQVTQMGQEVILRCVPISNHLYFYWYRQILGQKVEFLVSFYNNEISEKSEIFDDQFSVERPDGSNFTLKIRSTKLEDSAMYFCASRPGQYQPQHFGDGTRLSIL.

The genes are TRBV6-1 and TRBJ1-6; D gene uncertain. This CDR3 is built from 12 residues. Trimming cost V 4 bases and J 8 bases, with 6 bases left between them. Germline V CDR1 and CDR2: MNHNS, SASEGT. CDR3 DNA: TGTGCCAGCAGTGCCCCTGATTCACCCCTCCACTTT. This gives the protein CASSAPDSPLHF.

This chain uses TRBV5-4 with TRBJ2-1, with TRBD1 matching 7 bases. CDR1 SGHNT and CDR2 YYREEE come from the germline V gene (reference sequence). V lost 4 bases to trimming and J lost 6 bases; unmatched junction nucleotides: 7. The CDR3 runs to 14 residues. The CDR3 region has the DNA TGTGCCAGCAGCCTAAGGACAGGAGGCAATGAGCAGTTCTTC. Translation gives CASSLRTGGNEQFF.

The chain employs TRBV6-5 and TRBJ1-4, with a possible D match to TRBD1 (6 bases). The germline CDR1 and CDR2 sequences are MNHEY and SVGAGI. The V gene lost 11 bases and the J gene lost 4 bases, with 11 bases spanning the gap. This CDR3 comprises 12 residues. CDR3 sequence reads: CACGQINEKLFF. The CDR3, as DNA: TGTGCCTGCGGACAGATTAATGAAAAACTGTTTTTT.

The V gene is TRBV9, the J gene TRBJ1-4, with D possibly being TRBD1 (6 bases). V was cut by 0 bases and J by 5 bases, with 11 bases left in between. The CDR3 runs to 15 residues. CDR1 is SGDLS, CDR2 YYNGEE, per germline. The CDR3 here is CASSVGGTKNEKLFF. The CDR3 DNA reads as TGTGCCAGCAGCGTAGGGGGGACAAAGAATGAAAAACTGTTTTTT.

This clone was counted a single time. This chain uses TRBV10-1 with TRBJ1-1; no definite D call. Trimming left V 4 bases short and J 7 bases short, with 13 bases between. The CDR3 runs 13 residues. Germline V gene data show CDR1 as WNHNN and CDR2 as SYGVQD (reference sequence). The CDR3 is CASSVTPEGEAFF. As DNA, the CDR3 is TGCGCCAGCAGTGTTACACCAGAGGGTGAAGCTTTCTTT.

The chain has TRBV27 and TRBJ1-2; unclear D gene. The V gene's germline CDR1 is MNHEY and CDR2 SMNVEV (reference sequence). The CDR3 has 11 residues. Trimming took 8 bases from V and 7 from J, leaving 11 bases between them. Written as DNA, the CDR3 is TGTGCCAGCGCAAAAGAGAGTGGCTACACCTTC. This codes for CASAKESGYTF.

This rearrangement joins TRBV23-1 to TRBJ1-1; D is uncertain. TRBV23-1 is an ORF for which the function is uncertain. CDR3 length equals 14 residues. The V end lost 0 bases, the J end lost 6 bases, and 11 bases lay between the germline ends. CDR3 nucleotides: TGCGCCAGCAGTCAATCGAAATGCCGAGCTGAAGCTTTCTTT. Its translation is CASSQSKCRAEAFF.

CDR3 nucleotide sequence: TGCGCCAGCAGCGAGACAGTTAATAATTCACCCCTCCACTTT. This codes for CASSETVNNSPLHF. V is TRBV5-1 and J is TRBJ1-6, with D possibly being TRBD1 (5 bases). Between the trimmed V and J ends, which lost 4 bases and 5 bases, there was a span of 10 bases. This CDR3 has 14 residues. The V gene's germline CDR1 is SGHRS and CDR2 YFSETQ. Variable domain in full (rest from reference TRBV5-1 and TRBJ1-6): KAGVTQTPRYLIKTRGQQVTLSCSPISGHRSVSWYQQTPGQGLQFLFEYFSETQRNKGNFPGRFSGRQFSNSRSEMNVSTLELGDSALYLCASSETVNNSPLHFGNGTRLTVT.

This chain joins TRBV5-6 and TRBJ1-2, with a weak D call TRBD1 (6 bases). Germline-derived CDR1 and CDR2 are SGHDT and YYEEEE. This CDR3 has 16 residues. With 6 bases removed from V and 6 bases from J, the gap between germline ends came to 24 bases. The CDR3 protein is CASTRVPGGGSDGYTF. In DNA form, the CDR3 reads TGTGCCAGCACCCGGGTGCCGGGGGGCGGCAGTGATGGCTACACCTTC.

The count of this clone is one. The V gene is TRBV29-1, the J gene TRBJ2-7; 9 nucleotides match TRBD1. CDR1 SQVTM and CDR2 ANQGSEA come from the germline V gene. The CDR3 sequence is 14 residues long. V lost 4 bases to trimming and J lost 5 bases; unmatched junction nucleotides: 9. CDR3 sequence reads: CSVVGTGMNHEQYF. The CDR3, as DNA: TGCAGCGTTGTTGGGACAGGGATGAATCACGAGCAGTACTTC.

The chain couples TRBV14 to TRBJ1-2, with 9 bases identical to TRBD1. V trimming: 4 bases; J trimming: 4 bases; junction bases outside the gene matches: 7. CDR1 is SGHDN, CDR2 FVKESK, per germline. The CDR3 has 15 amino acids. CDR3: CASSLPGQGFYGYTF. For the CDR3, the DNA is TGTGCCAGCAGCCTGCCGGGACAGGGATTCTATGGCTACACCTTC.

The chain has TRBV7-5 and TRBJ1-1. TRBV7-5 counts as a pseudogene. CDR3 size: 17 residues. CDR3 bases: TGTGTCAGAAGCTTAGATCTGGAGAGAAACCCGGGGACTGAAGCTTTCTTT. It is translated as CVRSLDLERNPGTEAFF.

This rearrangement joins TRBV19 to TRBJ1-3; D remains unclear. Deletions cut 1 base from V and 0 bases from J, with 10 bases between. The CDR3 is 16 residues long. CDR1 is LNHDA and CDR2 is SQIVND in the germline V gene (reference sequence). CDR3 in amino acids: CASSIVVRSSGNTIYF. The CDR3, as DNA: TGTGCCAGTAGTATAGTGGTTCGGAGCTCTGGAAACACCATATATTTT.

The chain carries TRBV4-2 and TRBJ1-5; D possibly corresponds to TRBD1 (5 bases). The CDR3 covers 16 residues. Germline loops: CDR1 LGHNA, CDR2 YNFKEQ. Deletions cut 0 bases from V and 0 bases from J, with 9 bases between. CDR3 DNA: TGTGCCAGCAGCCAAGACGCGGGGCGTAGCAATCAGCCCCAGCATTTT. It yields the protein CASSQDAGRSNQPQHF.

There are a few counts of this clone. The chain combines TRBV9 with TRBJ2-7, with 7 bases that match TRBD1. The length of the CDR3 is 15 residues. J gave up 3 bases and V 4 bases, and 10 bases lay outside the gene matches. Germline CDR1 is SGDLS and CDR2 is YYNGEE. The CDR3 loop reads CASSPRDRSFYEQYF. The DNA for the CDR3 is TGTGCCAGCAGCCCCCGGGACAGATCCTTCTACGAGCAGTACTTC.

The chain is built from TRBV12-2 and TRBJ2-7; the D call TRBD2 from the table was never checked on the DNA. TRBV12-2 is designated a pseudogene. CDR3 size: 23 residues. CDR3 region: CASRFFRVASGGLLMTNTYEQYF. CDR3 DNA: TGTGCAAGTCGCTTTTTTAGGGTGGCTAGCGGGGGACTACTCATGACGAACACGTACGAGCAGTACTTC.